The 27 T cell receptor beta chains presented below share a single source sample, sequenced in a study of blood T cell repertoires in COVID-19. Assay: immunoSEQ multiplex PCR; the TCRdb copy retains only in-frame clones and omits some. The table shows about 230,000 clones, with around 89% occurring only once. Sequencing was done on a sample of PBMCs or T cells enriched from blood (not recorded which). The receptors derive from a woman aged 40 to 49 with acute COVID-19.

In DNA form, the CDR3 reads TGTGCCAGCAGCCTACAGGGGGAGGGTCGGGGCAATGAGCAGTTCTTC. It yields the protein CASSLQGEGRGNEQFF. The rearrangement joins TRBV27 to TRBJ2-1, with a possible D match to TRBD1 (8 bases). Trimming took 6 bases from V and 6 from J, leaving 21 bases between them. This CDR3 is 16 amino acids long. CDR1 and CDR2 from the germline V gene are MNHEY and SMNVEV (reference sequence).

V is TRBV7-2 and J is TRBJ2-7; D is unresolved. V was trimmed by 5 bases and J by 2 bases, leaving 4 bases between them. The CDR3 has 11 amino acids. Germline CDR1 SGHTA, CDR2 FQGNSA. CDR3 nucleotide sequence: TGTGCCAGCAGCCCAGCCTACGAGCAGTACTTC. Translated: CASSPAYEQYF.

The chain employs TRBV6-2 or TRBV6-3 and TRBJ2-2; the match to TRBD2 covers 13 bases. The CDR3 is 18 residues long. Trimming at V came to 6 bases and at J to 2 bases, leaving 9 bases not matched to a gene. CDR1 MNHEY and CDR2 SVGEGT come from the germline V gene. CDR3 in DNA: TGTGCCAGCAGCCGGACTAGCGGGGGTCGTACTAACACCGGGGAGCTGTTTTTT. Translating it yields CASSRTSGGRTNTGELFF.

The chain joins TRBV28 to TRBJ1-6; D unresolved. The CDR3 contains 14 residues. V lost 3 bases, J lost 8 bases, and 11 bases lay in between. Germline assignment: CDR1 MDHEN and CDR2 SYDVKM. Here the CDR3 DNA reads TGTGCCAGCAGTTTGCGGGGTGGCTATTCACCCCTCCACTTT. Amino acids: CASSLRGGYSPLHF.

The rearrangement uses TRBV24-1 and TRBJ2-5; a weak D match, TRBD1 (5 bases). Germline-derived CDR1 and CDR2 are KGHDR and SFDVKD. The CDR3 loop spans 15 amino acids. Deletions cut 7 bases from V and 0 bases from J, with 14 bases between. The CDR3 sequence is CATSQGQVYQETQYF. CDR3 nucleotides: TGTGCCACCAGCCAGGGCCAGGTATACCAAGAGACCCAGTACTTC.

This chain connects TRBV18 to TRBJ2-3; 10 bases are a match to TRBD2. The J segment lost 4 bases and the V segment lost 3 bases, leaving 4 bases of the junction unmatched. The CDR3 totals 15 residues. CDR1 KGHSH and CDR2 LQKENI come from the germline V gene. In DNA form, the CDR3 reads TGTGCCAGCTCACCCCTAGCGGGAGTCCCAGATACGCAGTATTTT. Its translation: CASSPLAGVPDTQYF.

This clone was recorded only once. V and J are TRBV7-2 and TRBJ2-7; 7 bases fit TRBD1. The trim removed 3 bases at V and 3 bases at J, leaving 2 bases unmatched. This CDR3 is 13 amino acids long. CDR1 and CDR2 from the germline V gene are SGHTA and FQGNSA. CDR3 DNA: TGTGCCAGCAGCTTCACAGGGGTCTACGAGCAGTACTTC. Its protein product is CASSFTGVYEQYF.

The chain recombines TRBV27 with TRBJ1-2; 7 bases map to TRBD1. V lost 5 bases and J lost 3; bases outside the gene matches: 3. Germline lookup yields CDR1 MNHEY and CDR2 SMNVEV (reference sequence). CDR3 length: 13 amino acids. CDR3 sequence (DNA): TGTGCCAGCAGTCGACAGGGTGACTATGGCTACACCTTC. It translates to CASSRQGDYGYTF.

The chain uses TRBV10-3 and TRBJ2-5, with a weak D call TRBD2 (6 bases). There are 12 residues in the CDR3. Trimming removed 10 bases at V and 1 base at J, with 10 bases between. Per germline, CDR1 ENHRY and CDR2 SYGVKD. CDR3 DNA: TGTGCCAGCCGGGGGACCCAAGAGACCCAGTACTTC. Protein product: CASRGTQETQYF.

This chain joins TRBV5-8 and TRBJ2-7, with D possibly matching TRBD2 (5 bases). Germline V gene data show CDR1 as SGHTS and CDR2 as YDEGEE. The V end lost 0 bases, the J end lost 10 bases, and 20 bases lay between the germline ends. The CDR3 is 15 residues long. CDR3 bases: TGTGCCAGCAGCTTGGTTCTGCGGACGGGGAAGGAACAGTACGTC. It yields the protein CASSLVLRTGKEQYV.

The chain employs TRBV18 and TRBJ1-5; D perhaps matches TRBD1 (5 bases). Trimming shortened V by 6 bases and J by 4 bases, and 16 bases separated the two germline ends. Germline CDR1 and CDR2: KGHSH and LQKENI. The CDR3 covers 15 residues. CDR3 loop: CASSLDPGPNQPQHF. The CDR3 bases are TGTGCCAGCTCCCTGGATCCAGGGCCAAATCAGCCCCAGCATTTT.

This rearrangement joins TRBV5-1 to TRBJ1-4; 9 nucleotides agree with TRBD1. Looked up from germline, CDR1 is SGHRS and CDR2 is YFSETQ. The CDR3 sequence is 15 residues long. J gave up 8 bases and V 4 bases, and 9 bases lay outside the gene matches. Here the CDR3 reads CASSVTGTGFEKLFF. The CDR3 DNA follows: TGCGCCAGCAGCGTTACCGGGACAGGGTTCGAAAAACTGTTTTTT.

For the CDR3, the DNA is TGTGCCAGCAGCTTGGTGGGGCAGGGGGTTCTATATTTT. It specifies CASSLVGQGVLYF. The rearrangement joins TRBV5-4 to TRBJ1-3; 7 bases are shared with TRBD1. This CDR3 region has 13 residues. The V gene end was trimmed by 0 bases and the J gene end by 14 bases; junction bases not matched to a gene: 8. From germline, CDR1 is SGHNT and CDR2 YYREEE (reference sequence).

On this clone itself: The same CDR3 is also encoded by other DNA sequences in this sample. The V gene is TRBV11-2, the J gene TRBJ2-5; TRBD1 is a possible D gene (6 bases). V gave up 3 bases and J gave up 4 bases, with 9 bases separating them. This CDR3 is built from 13 residues. Germline V gene lookup returns CDR1 SGHAT and CDR2 FQNNGV. In DNA form, the CDR3 reads TGTGCCAGCAGCTTTTTGGGGGCAGAGACCCAGTACTTC. Translating gives CASSFLGAETQYF.

The sample holds one count of this clone. The chain couples TRBV7-2 to TRBJ2-7; 8 nucleotides match TRBD1. CDR3 length: 14 residues. After removal of 6 bases from V and 3 bases from J, the junction contained 7 bases not matched to a gene. In germline, CDR1 is SGHTA, CDR2 FQGNSA. CDR3 bases: TGTGCCAGCAGTGCGCAGGGGGCAGGCTACGAGCAGTACTTC. This codes for CASSAQGAGYEQYF.

This clone is a singleton in its sample. V usage is TRBV5-5 and J usage is TRBJ2-7, with 7 positions matching TRBD2. This CDR3 is built from 17 residues. Germline-derived CDR1 and CDR2 are SGHKS and YYEKEE (reference sequence). V gave up 2 bases and J gave up 2 bases; unmatched junction bases: 13. The CDR3 DNA sequence: TGTGCCAGCAGCTTTATCGCGGGAGCCCCCACCGCCTACGAGCAGTACGTC. Translated, it gives CASSFIAGAPTAYEQYV.

The rearrangement links TRBV27 to TRBJ1-4; D uncertain. V dropped 6 bases and J dropped 5 bases, with 7 bases sitting between them. Germline lookup yields CDR1 MNHEY and CDR2 SMNVEV (reference sequence). The CDR3 spans 12 residues. CDR3 nucleotides: TGTGCCAGCAGGGGCGGGAATGAAAAACTGTTTTTT. Protein: CASRGGNEKLFF.

J is TRBJ2-1 and V is TRBV7-2; 7 bases are a match to TRBD1. The V gene end was trimmed by 1 base and the J gene end by 2 bases; junction bases not matched to a gene: 2. The length of the CDR3 is 15 residues. Germline values: CDR1 SGHTA, CDR2 FQGNSA. The CDR3 here is CASSLGGGTYNEQFF. The CDR3 DNA reads as TGTGCCAGCAGCTTAGGAGGGGGCACCTACAATGAGCAGTTCTTC.

This chain links TRBV10-3 with TRBJ2-6; D is uncertain. Per the germline V gene, CDR1 is ENHRY and CDR2 is SYGVKD. Between the trimmed V and J ends, which lost 9 bases and 1 base, there was a span of 16 bases. The CDR3 has 16 residues. For the CDR3, the DNA is TGTGCCATTCAGACTGAGGATTCTTCTGGGGCCAACGTCCTGACTTTC. This sequence encodes CAIQTEDSSGANVLTF.

The chain is built from TRBV18 and TRBJ2-2, with 8 bases aligning to TRBD2. V shed 3 bases and J 4 bases; nucleotides not matched to a gene: 10. The CDR3 covers 17 residues. Germline loops: CDR1 KGHSH, CDR2 LQKENI. The CDR3 coding sequence is TGTGCCAGCTCACCTTTAATGGCGGGGGGAACCACCGGGGAGCTGTTTTTT. Amino acids: CASSPLMAGGTTGELFF. Combining the CDR3 with reference TRBV18 and TRBJ2-2 gives the whole variable domain NAGVMQNPRHLVRRRGQEARLRCSPMKGHSHVYWYRQLPEEGLKFMVYLQKENIIDESGMPKERFSAEFPKEGPSILRIQQVVRGDSAAYFCASSPLMAGGTTGELFFGEGSRLTVL.

This clone showed up just once. The chain combines TRBV6-5 with TRBJ1-2; D unresolved. This CDR3 has 15 amino acids. Germline loops: CDR1 MNHEY, CDR2 SVGAGI. V dropped 7 bases and J dropped 7 bases, with 22 bases sitting between them. The CDR3 sequence is CASKLSGAAGVGYTF. For the CDR3, the DNA is TGTGCCAGCAAGTTGTCGGGCGCGGCCGGGGTTGGCTACACCTTC.

The sample holds a few counts of this clone. The chain links TRBV4-1 to TRBJ2-7; possible D gene TRBD1, 5 bases. CDR1 and CDR2 (germline): MGHRA, YSYEKL. The CDR3 length is 15 residues. V was trimmed by 4 bases and J by 4 bases, leaving 17 bases between them. CDR3 bases: TGCGCCAGCAGCCCATCAGGGATTGGAGTATACGAGCAGTACTTC. Translating it yields CASSPSGIGVYEQYF.

This sequence joins TRBV18 and TRBJ1-2, with D perhaps matching TRBD1 (5 bases). Germline assignment: CDR1 KGHSH and CDR2 LQKENI. The CDR3 is 15 amino acids. The ends were cut back, 6 bases at V and 2 bases at J, with 16 bases in the middle. DNA of the CDR3: TGTGCCAGCTCGCTCTCACAGGAGCTGAACTATGGCTACACCTTC. It specifies CASSLSQELNYGYTF.

This chain uses TRBV12-3 or TRBV12-4 with TRBJ1-5; D might be TRBD1 (5 bases). The CDR3 sequence is 13 residues long. Between the trimmed V and J ends, which lost 2 bases and 4 bases, there was a span of 6 bases. This CDR3 reads CASSLKGNQPQHF. CDR3 bases: TGTGCCAGCAGTTTAAAGGGGAATCAGCCCCAGCATTTT.

The CDR3: CASSVTSGDEQFF. The DNA for the CDR3 is TGTGCCAGTAGTGTTACTAGCGGTGATGAGCAGTTCTTC. This chain uses TRBV19 with TRBJ2-1; 8 positions agree with TRBD2. This CDR3 comprises 13 residues. CDR1 LNHDA and CDR2 SQIVND come from the germline V gene (reference sequence). The V and J ends lost 5 bases and 8 bases, in that order; junction bases with no gene match: 5.

The chain couples TRBV10-3 to TRBJ2-7, with a weak D call TRBD1 (5 bases). The V gene lost 10 bases and the J gene lost 2 bases, with 12 bases spanning the gap. The length of the CDR3 is 12 residues. Per the germline V gene, CDR1 is ENHRY and CDR2 is SYGVKD. CDR3 loop: CATATATYEQYF. The DNA for the CDR3 is TGTGCCACCGCGACAGCTACCTACGAGCAGTACTTC.

Only a few counts were recorded for this clone. The genes are TRBV19 and TRBJ1-5; D is ambiguous. Trimming removed 6 bases from V and 2 bases from J, with 14 bases in between. The CDR3 totals 15 residues. Per germline, CDR1 LNHDA and CDR2 SQIVND (reference sequence). The CDR3 is CASSPINEGNQPQHF. CDR3 DNA sequence: TGTGCCAGTAGCCCGATTAACGAGGGCAATCAGCCCCAGCATTTT.